These 31 T cell receptor beta chains were sequenced from one sample in a study of T cell repertoires in cytomegalovirus infection. TCRdb recomputed calls from the reads with MiXCR, one row per CDR3 protein. The data show 640,000 or so distinct CDR3 sequences, about 30% seen once. The antigens of these receptors remain unknown. Sequenced material: cultured PBMCs, taken from culture after CMV antigen stimulation. These TCRs come from a human donor in good health (CMV status not recorded). Some clones in this sample may be carry-over from other donors' samples.

The J gene is TRBJ2-1, the V gene TRBV7-8; 7 positions match TRBD1. The CDR3 has 16 amino acids. Germline V gene lookup returns CDR1 SGHVS and CDR2 FQNEAQ. The V segment lost 1 base and the J segment 3 bases; nucleotides outside the gene matches: 6. In DNA, the CDR3 is TGTGCCAGCAGCTTAGGGACAGGACCCAACTACAATGAGCAGTTCTTC. Encoded protein: CASSLGTGPNYNEQFF.

Written as DNA, the CDR3 is TGCGCCAGCAGCCGACAAACGGGACTACGGAGCTCACCCCTCCACTTT. Protein sequence: CASSRQTGLRSSPLHF. The chain carries TRBV4-1 and TRBJ1-6, with D possibly TRBD1 on 5 matching bases. The CDR3 sequence is 16 residues long. Per the germline V gene, CDR1 is MGHRA and CDR2 is YSYEKL. The V gene lost 4 bases and the J gene lost 10 bases, with 20 bases spanning the gap.

This clonotype was detected many times. The rearrangement links TRBV7-2 to TRBJ2-6; perhaps TRBD1 as D (6 bases). Trimming left V 6 bases short and J 0 bases short, with 12 bases between. Germline CDR1 is SGHTA and CDR2 is FQGNSA. This CDR3 is built from 16 residues. The CDR3 sequence is CASRNRVYSGANVLTF. CDR3 in DNA: TGTGCCAGCAGGAACAGGGTTTACTCTGGGGCCAACGTCCTGACTTTC.

This clonotype has ten or more counts. CDR3 region: CASSLLGWEAFF. The CDR3 DNA reads TGTGCCAGCAGCTTATTAGGTTGGGAAGCTTTCTTT. The chain couples TRBV7-2 to TRBJ1-1; D is undetermined. The V end was cut by 2 bases, the J end by 8 bases, with 9 bases between. There are 12 residues in the CDR3. The V gene's germline CDR1 is SGHTA and CDR2 FQGNSA.

The rearrangement links TRBV20-1 to TRBJ2-4; tentative D call: TRBD1 (6 bases). Germline values: CDR1 DFQATT, CDR2 SNEGSKA (reference sequence). Trimming left V 6 bases short and J 0 bases short, with 15 bases between. The CDR3 has 15 amino acids. CDR3 region: CSASRGSKAKNIQYF. For the CDR3, the DNA is TGCAGTGCGTCGAGGGGGAGTAAAGCCAAAAACATTCAGTACTTC.

The V call is TRBV4-1, the J call TRBJ2-5; tentatively, D is TRBD2 (5 bases). CDR1 and CDR2 from the germline V gene are MGHRA and YSYEKL. Trimming pared 4 bases from V and 0 bases from J, leaving 15 bases between. CDR3 length: 16 residues. This chain's CDR3 is CASSPPRTGDQETQYF. Written as DNA, the CDR3 is TGCGCCAGCAGCCCCCCCAGGACCGGGGACCAAGAGACCCAGTACTTC.

CDR3 amino acids: CASSHRGDTGELFF. DNA of the CDR3: TGTGCCAGCAGTCACAGGGGGGACACCGGGGAGCTGTTTTTT. The V and J genes are TRBV7-7 and TRBJ2-2; 8 bases align to TRBD1. The J segment lost 3 bases and the V segment lost 6 bases, leaving 3 bases of the junction unmatched. Germline loops: CDR1 SSHAT, CDR2 FNYEAQ (reference sequence). The CDR3 has 14 residues. Combining the CDR3 with reference TRBV7-7 and TRBJ2-2 gives the whole variable domain GAGVSQSPRYKVTKRGQDVTLRCDPISSHATLYWYQQALGQGPEFLTYFNYEAQPDKSGLPSDRFSAERPEGSISTLTIQRTEQRDSAMYRCASSHRGDTGELFFGEGSRLTVL.

The V and J genes are TRBV10-3 and TRBJ2-5, with D perhaps matching TRBD1 (6 bases). The CDR3 is 13 residues long. V was pared by 4 bases and J by 2 bases, with 8 bases between. Germline loops: CDR1 ENHRY, CDR2 SYGVKD. The CDR3 sequence: CAISGTEQETQYF. In nucleotides, the CDR3 is TGTGCCATCAGTGGGACAGAGCAAGAGACCCAGTACTTC.

The rearrangement uses TRBV19 and TRBJ2-1; maybe TRBD2 (5 bases). The germline V gene encodes CDR1 LNHDA and CDR2 SQIVND (reference sequence). V gave up 3 bases and J gave up 6 bases, with 6 bases separating them. This CDR3 spans 12 amino acids. The DNA of the CDR3 is TGTGCCAGTAGTATTCGGGGCAATGAGCAGTTCTTC. This encodes CASSIRGNEQFF. Looking up the rest from reference TRBV19 and TRBJ2-1 gives the full variable domain: DGGITQSPKYLFRKEGQNVTLSCEQNLNHDAMYWYRQDPGQGLRLIYYSQIVNDFQKGDIAEGYSVSREKKESFPLTVTSAQKNPTAFYLCASSIRGNEQFFGPGTRLTVL.

The chain links TRBV2 to TRBJ1-5; perhaps TRBD1 as D (5 bases). The CDR3 has 15 amino acids. Germline V gives CDR1 SNHLY, CDR2 FYNNEI. Trimming took 3 bases from V and 0 from J, leaving 9 bases between them. Here the CDR3 DNA reads TGTGCCAGCAGTGATGGCGGGGCTAGCAATCAGCCCCAGCATTTT. This sequence encodes CASSDGGASNQPQHF.

The chain has TRBV20-1 and TRBJ1-6; D is possibly TRBD1 (5 bases). The V gene's germline CDR1 is DFQATT and CDR2 SNEGSKA (reference sequence). The CDR3 length is 15 residues. V was trimmed by 4 bases and J by 10 bases, leaving 20 bases between them. In nucleotides, the CDR3 is TGCAGTGCTATTTACCCTTCCGGACAAGGATCACCCCTCCACTTT. This gives the protein CSAIYPSGQGSPLHF.

There are a few counts of this clonotype. The V call is TRBV20-1, the J call TRBJ1-5; perhaps TRBD1 as D (6 bases). In germline, CDR1 is DFQATT, CDR2 SNEGSKA (reference sequence). The CDR3 sequence is 15 residues long. The germline V and J ends were trimmed by 2 bases and 2 bases, with 13 bases remaining between them. DNA for the CDR3: TGCAGTGCTAGATCAGGGGTTGACGGCAATCAGCCCCAGCATTTT. Amino acids: CSARSGVDGNQPQHF.

J is TRBJ1-1 and V is TRBV27; D ambiguous. Germline V gives CDR1 MNHEY, CDR2 SMNVEV (reference sequence). Trimming took off 2 bases at V and 5 bases at J, with 15 bases between the two ends. The CDR3 consists of 15 residues. The CDR3 region is CASSLAPLVGTEAFF. Written as DNA, the CDR3 is TGTGCCAGCAGTTTAGCCCCCCTGGTTGGAACTGAAGCTTTCTTT.

V is TRBV30 and J is TRBJ1-5; perhaps TRBD1 as D (5 bases). The CDR3 totals 13 residues. The V end was cut by 1 base, the J end by 3 bases, with 7 bases between. Per germline, CDR1 GTSNPN and CDR2 SVGIG (reference sequence). The CDR3 region is CAWSGQSNQPQHF. The CDR3 DNA reads as TGTGCCTGGAGTGGACAGTCCAATCAGCCCCAGCATTTT.

This chain links TRBV5-6 with TRBJ1-6; D is unresolved. Germline values: CDR1 SGHDT, CDR2 YYEEEE. Trimming removed 4 bases at V and 10 bases at J, with 15 bases between. This CDR3 spans 14 amino acids. The CDR3 DNA reads as TGTGCCAGCAGCCCCTGGGGAGGTGGGTCACCCCTCCACTTT. Translation gives CASSPWGGGSPLHF.

The J gene is TRBJ1-2, the V gene TRBV28; D not resolved. The CDR3 extends over 18 amino acids. Germline CDR1 is MDHEN and CDR2 is SYDVKM. V gave up 2 bases and J gave up 5 bases, with 24 bases separating them. The CDR3 coding sequence is TGTGCCAGCAGTTTAGGCGTGGGCAGGAGGCTTCGAACATATGGCTACACCTTC. Its translation: CASSLGVGRRLRTYGYTF.

This clonotype was seen a few times. The rearrangement links TRBV7-2 to TRBJ2-2, with a weak D call TRBD1 (7 bases). The CDR3 runs 15 residues. CDR1 is SGHTA, CDR2 FQGNSA, per germline. Trimming shortened V by 6 bases and J by 5 bases, and 16 bases separated the two germline ends. CDR3 in DNA: TGTGCCAGCAGAGTGAGGCAGGGGGGAACCGGGGAGCTGTTTTTT. Its protein product is CASRVRQGGTGELFF.

The chain couples TRBV6-1 to TRBJ2-5, with D unresolved. This CDR3 region has 13 residues. CDR1 and CDR2 (germline): MNHNS, SASEGT. Trimming left V 7 bases short and J 1 base short, with 10 bases between. CDR3 protein: CASNPDFQETQYF. CDR3 sequence (DNA): TGTGCCAGCAACCCAGACTTCCAAGAGACCCAGTACTTC.

This clonotype was observed a handful of times. The chain uses TRBV6-1 and TRBJ2-3, with a possible D match to TRBD2 (6 bases). Germline V gene lookup returns CDR1 MNHNS and CDR2 SASEGT. The ends were cut back, 4 bases at V and 2 bases at J, with 10 bases in the middle. The CDR3 runs to 14 residues. CDR3 amino acids: CASSAGDFTDTQYF. The CDR3 DNA sequence: TGTGCCAGCAGTGCCGGGGACTTCACAGATACGCAGTATTTT.

This clonotype was counted between two and nine times. This chain uses TRBV6-2 or TRBV6-3 with TRBJ2-1; D is perhaps TRBD2 (6 bases). Germline V gene data show CDR1 as MNHEY and CDR2 as SVGEGT. The CDR3 has 17 residues. V shed 5 bases and J shed 2 bases, with 19 bases lying between them. The CDR3 nucleotides read TGTGCCAGCAGTCACCATTCCGCGGGAAGGCCCTACAATGAGCAGTTCTTC. Translating it yields CASSHHSAGRPYNEQFF.

This clonotype came up a few times. The chain couples TRBV15 to TRBJ1-5, with D perhaps TRBD1 (6 bases). Trimming shortened V by 0 bases and J by 7 bases, and 13 bases separated the two germline ends. The CDR3 loop spans 15 amino acids. Germline V CDR1 and CDR2: LNHNV, YYDKDF (reference sequence). The CDR3, as DNA: TGTGCCACCAGCAGAGACGGGGGGCTGCGGCAGCCCCAGCATTTT. This encodes CATSRDGGLRQPQHF.

The V and J genes are TRBV7-9 and TRBJ1-6; D might be TRBD1 (5 bases). The CDR3 is made up of 16 amino acids. V lost 1 base to trimming and J lost 10 bases, with 17 bases between them. Germline CDR1 and CDR2: SEHNR and FQNEAQ (reference sequence). CDR3 residues: CASSLGLSGLGSPLHF. For the CDR3, the DNA is TGTGCCAGCAGCTTAGGACTTTCGGGACTCGGCTCACCCCTCCACTTT.

J is TRBJ1-3 and V is TRBV7-6; weak D call: TRBD1 (5 bases). The CDR3 loop spans 15 amino acids. V lost 6 bases and J 0 bases, leaving 12 bases between the germline ends. Germline V gene sequence: CDR1 SGHVS, CDR2 FNYEAQ. The CDR3 spells CASRLDSSSGNTIYF. DNA for the CDR3: TGTGCCAGCAGACTCGACAGCAGCTCTGGAAACACCATATATTTT.

This clonotype has just one count. The gene calls are TRBV7-4 and TRBJ2-7; no clear D gene. This CDR3 comprises 14 residues. The germline V gene has CDR1 SGHVT and CDR2 SQSDAQ. V was pared by 5 bases and J by 5 bases, with 16 bases between. The CDR3 bases are TGTGCCAGCAGCACCTTACTACGGGTCCACGAGCAGTACTTC. Its protein is CASSTLLRVHEQYF.

This clonotype was picked up a small number of times. This chain links TRBV6-1 with TRBJ2-1; the match to TRBD2 covers 14 bases. J lost 3 bases, V lost 1 base, and 2 bases had no gene match. The CDR3 is 17 residues long. Germline V CDR1 and CDR2: MNHNS, SASEGT. This CDR3 is CASSEGGLAGDYNEQFF. The DNA of the CDR3 is TGTGCCAGCAGTGAAGGGGGACTAGCGGGAGACTACAATGAGCAGTTCTTC.

This clonotype was picked up a small number of times. The chain has TRBV7-9 and TRBJ2-5; 7 bases map to TRBD1. From germline, CDR1 is SEHNR and CDR2 FQNEAQ (reference sequence). V was clipped by 5 bases and J by 5 bases; unmatched bases: 5. CDR3 length equals 13 residues. CDR3 bases: TGTGCCAGCAGCCACAGGGGACCCGAGACCCAGTACTTC. This encodes CASSHRGPETQYF.

The rearrangement links TRBV6-5 to TRBJ2-3; 15 positions match TRBD2. Germline V gene lookup returns CDR1 MNHEY and CDR2 SVGAGI. The CDR3 is 19 amino acids. The J segment lost 6 bases and the V segment lost 2 bases, leaving 12 bases of the junction unmatched. The CDR3 region has the DNA TGTGCCAGCAGTTACGCCCGGACTAGCGGGGGGGCCCGTCACGATACGCAGTATTTT. Residues: CASSYARTSGGARHDTQYF.

The rearrangement uses TRBV6-6 and TRBJ1-4, with D unresolved. The CDR3 contains 16 residues. Trimming removed 4 bases at V and 3 bases at J, with 15 bases between. Germline CDR1 reads MNHNY; CDR2 reads SVGAGI (reference sequence). CDR3 nucleotide sequence: TGTGCCAGCAGTTCCCACCGACCCGCGGCTAATGAAAAACTGTTTTTT. Translated, it gives CASSSHRPAANEKLFF.

This chain connects TRBV6-2 or TRBV6-3 to TRBJ1-2; D ambiguous. The germline V gene has CDR1 MNHEY and CDR2 SVGEGT. Trimming removed 0 bases from V and 4 bases from J, with 9 bases in between. The CDR3 is 14 residues long. CDR3 coding DNA: TGTGCCAGCAGTTACTCCCGGAGAAGCTATGGCTACACCTTC. It encodes CASSYSRRSYGYTF.

This clonotype was seen just once. V gene TRBV20-1 combines with J gene TRBJ2-7; perhaps D is TRBD1 or TRBD2 (5 bases each). The V end lost 4 bases, the J end lost 4 bases, and 11 bases lay between the germline ends. Germline V gives CDR1 DFQATT, CDR2 SNEGSKA (reference sequence). The CDR3 has 12 amino acids. CDR3 nucleotides: TGCAGTGCTAACCGGGACGATTACGAGCAGTACTTC. Protein sequence: CSANRDDYEQYF.

This chain connects TRBV10-3 to TRBJ2-5, with D possibly being TRBD2 (6 bases). The V end lost 6 bases, the J end lost 3 bases, and 11 bases lay between the germline ends. The germline CDR1 and CDR2 sequences are ENHRY and SYGVKD. The CDR3 has 13 residues. DNA of the CDR3: TGTGCCATCAGGGGCGGGACGGAAGAGACCCAGTACTTC. It encodes CAIRGGTEETQYF.